The present entry profiles one T cell receptor beta chain with its context. As yet, its antigen is unknown. This sample is part of a study of cytomegalovirus exposure and HLA in healthy donors. The primer mix had 60 Vbeta and 13 Jbeta primers. The method was immunoSEQ multiplex PCR; TCRdb's version includes in-frame clones alone and lacks a portion of them. The data show about 220,000 clones, 82% seen once. The germline V gene has CDR1 SGHRS and CDR2 YFSETQ. The CDR3 consists of 14 residues. The V segment lost 2 bases and the J segment 6 bases; nucleotides outside the gene matches: 7. Whole-study results and caveats: In a later analysis, donors in an Asian-associated ancestry cluster reportedly had fewer N-insertions in productive TCRs than the cohort mean. In a later analysis, TCR beta V- and J-gene trimming showed a link to a missense DCLRE1C variant.

The sequence came from a woman aged 40 to 50 in good health and CMV-seropositive. Sequencing was done on a sample of PBMCs. This chain connects TRBV5-1 to TRBJ1-2; 7 bases fit TRBD1. DNA of the CDR3: TGCGCCAGCAGCTTCGAGGGGGCAAGGAATGGCTACACCTTC. It translates to CASSFEGARNGYTF.